These T cell receptor beta chains were read from a single sample in a study of T cells in tumors after PD-1 blockade. Profiling relied on immunoSEQ multiplex PCR, and the TCRdb table lists in-frame clones only, not all of them. The table lists several thousand clones, approximately 80% of them singletons. Sequencing was performed on PBMCs, taken after anti-PD-1 therapy. Receptors were obtained from a human donor with advanced basal cell or squamous cell carcinoma (not recorded which). The CDR3 runs from the conserved cysteine through the conserved F or W. D genes are given only for firm matches. Only some rows state a clone size, as once, few, many or a class for expanded clones.

TRBJ2-3 NA TRBD1 TRBV7-2 CASSSQGQNTDTQYF TGTGCCAGCAGCTCCCAGGGACAGAACACAGATACGCAGTATTTT
TRBJ2-5 NA NA TRBV6-1 CASRTLGAQYF TGTGCCAGTAGGACCCTCGGGGCCCAGTACTTC
TRBJ2-3 NA TRBD2 TRBV20-1 CSASSSTSGTDTQYF TGCAGTGCTAGTTCCTCGACTAGCGGGACTGATACGCAGTATTTT
TRBJ1-6 few NA TRBV7-9 CASSLGQRGNSPLHF TGTGCCAGCAGCCTAGGACAGCGTGGTAATTCACCCCTCCACTTT
TRBJ2-7 few NA TRBV5-1 CASSLDQQGQYF TGCGCCAGCAGCTTGGACCAACAGGGGCAGTACTTC
TRBJ2-5 NA NA TRBV6-1 CASSDGYQETQYF TGTGCCAGCAGTGACGGGTACCAAGAGACCCAGTACTTC
TRBJ2-7 NA TRBD1 TRBV27 CASSLGFSGTGVAYEQYF TGTGCCAGCAGTTTAGGATTCAGCGGGACAGGGGTGGCCTACGAGCAGTACTTC
TRBJ2-1 NA NA TRBV2 CASSLYKSSYNEQFF TGTGCCAGCAGTTTGTATAAGAGCTCCTACAATGAGCAGTTCTTC
TRBJ1-5 NA NA TRBV29-1 CSVAFSAGQPQHF TGCAGCGTTGCTTTCTCAGCAGGTCAGCCCCAGCATTTT
TRBJ2-1 NA TRBD2 TRBV7-2 CASSLEGSGGAFYEQFF TGTGCCAGCAGCTTAGAGGGCTCCGGGGGGGCCTTCTATGAGCAGTTCTTC
TRBJ1-2 few NA TRBV12-3/TRBV12-4 CASSLGGRYGYTF TGTGCCAGCAGTTTAGGGGGGAGATATGGCTACACCTTC
TRBJ2-1 large TRBD2 TRBV19 CASIRSGGAYNEQFF TGTGCCAGTATTAGGAGCGGGGGGGCCTACAATGAGCAGTTCTTC